Listed here are 24 T cell receptor beta chains from one sample, sequenced in a study of blood T cell repertoires in COVID-19. Method: immunoSEQ multiplex PCR; TCRdb's copy keeps in-frame clones and lacks some. The sample includes around 340,000 clones, around nine tenths of them seen just once. The source material was PBMCs or T cells enriched from blood (not recorded which). These receptors all come from a woman aged 25-40 years who had been exposed to COVID-19.

This clone has only a few counts. The rearrangement joins TRBV3-1 (or the pseudogene TRBV3-2) to TRBJ1-2; weak D call: TRBD1 (5 bases). Per the germline V gene, CDR1 is LGHDT and CDR2 is YNNKEL (reference sequence). The CDR3 runs 14 residues. Trimming removed 5 bases from V and 7 bases from J, with 17 bases in between. The CDR3 coding sequence is TGTGCCAGCAGCGACAGAGGCCTATATCTTGGCTACACCTTC. It translates to CASSDRGLYLGYTF.

The chain employs TRBV19 and TRBJ1-2, with TRBD1 matching over 9 bases. CDR3 length equals 17 residues. Trimming took 8 bases from V and 2 from J; bases not matched to a gene: 15. Germline CDR1 and CDR2: LNHDA and SQIVND (reference sequence). CDR3: CASGPGTGFRENYGYTF. DNA for the CDR3: TGTGCCAGTGGCCCCGGGACAGGGTTTAGAGAAAACTATGGCTACACCTTC.

This rearrangement joins TRBV19 to TRBJ1-5, with TRBD1 as a possible D gene (6 bases). CDR1 LNHDA and CDR2 SQIVND come from the germline V gene (reference sequence). Deletions cut 9 bases from V and 2 bases from J, with 17 bases between. This CDR3 spans 15 amino acids. CDR3 DNA: TGTGCCAGCACGCCAGGGGCAAGGGGCAATCAGCCCCAGCATTTT. Translating gives CASTPGARGNQPQHF.

V and J are TRBV6-5 and TRBJ2-7; 9 bases agree with TRBD1. J was trimmed by 4 bases and V by 6 bases; bases with no gene match: 7. The CDR3 length is 14 residues. From germline, CDR1 is MNHEY and CDR2 SVGAGI. The CDR3 region has the DNA TGTGCCAGCAGGGACAGGGGCCCCGGATACGAGCAGTACTTC. Translated: CASRDRGPGYEQYF.

The chain recombines TRBV7-3 with TRBJ2-1, with D perhaps matching TRBD2 (7 bases). The length of the CDR3 is 15 residues. The germline V and J ends were trimmed by 2 bases and 7 bases, with 15 bases remaining between them. Per the germline V gene, CDR1 is SGHTA and CDR2 is FQGTGA. The CDR3 DNA sequence: TGTGCCAGCAGCTTAGGGGGAGGGGGATGGAATGAGCAGTTCTTC. It yields the protein CASSLGGGGWNEQFF.

The J gene is TRBJ1-5, the V gene TRBV28; 8 bases agree with TRBD1. The CDR3 is 14 amino acids. The V segment lost 3 bases and the J segment 5 bases; nucleotides outside the gene matches: 3. The germline V gene has CDR1 MDHEN and CDR2 SYDVKM. CDR3 sequence: CASSFGQGDQPQHF. The CDR3 DNA reads TGTGCCAGCAGTTTCGGACAGGGAGATCAGCCCCAGCATTTT.

The table lists this clone with a count of one. The chain carries TRBV3-1 (or the pseudogene TRBV3-2) and TRBJ1-3, with unresolved D. Germline V gives CDR1 LGHDT, CDR2 YNNKEL (reference sequence). This CDR3 contains 12 residues. V shed 4 bases and J shed 4 bases, with 5 bases lying between them. The CDR3 is CASSLRGNTIYF. In DNA form, the CDR3 reads TGTGCCAGCAGCCTCAGGGGAAACACCATATATTTT.

V usage is TRBV11-2 and J usage is TRBJ1-3; D unclear. Germline values: CDR1 SGHAT, CDR2 FQNNGV. V gave up 1 base and J gave up 3 bases, with 7 bases separating them. The CDR3 loop spans 14 amino acids. The CDR3 region is CASSLVGGGNTIYF. CDR3 in DNA: TGTGCCAGCAGCTTAGTAGGAGGTGGAAACACCATATATTTT.

This sequence joins TRBV28 and TRBJ2-7; no clear D gene. V gave up 6 bases and J gave up 3 bases, with 18 bases separating them. Germline V CDR1 and CDR2: MDHEN, SYDVKM. This CDR3 contains 15 residues. CDR3: CASSPPGQVRYEQYF. The CDR3 DNA reads as TGTGCCAGCAGCCCTCCCGGCCAGGTCCGCTACGAGCAGTACTTC.

This clone has a handful of counts. The rearrangement links TRBV27 to TRBJ2-7, with no clear D. This CDR3 has 15 residues. V lost 2 bases and J lost 2, with 13 bases in between. The germline gives CDR1 MNHEY, CDR2 SMNVEV (reference sequence). The CDR3 is CASSLAPTRTYEQYF. CDR3 in DNA: TGTGCCAGCAGTTTAGCCCCGACACGAACCTACGAGCAGTACTTC.

The rearrangement joins TRBV5-6 to TRBJ2-3, with 9 nucleotides matching TRBD2. With V trimmed by 1 base and J by 0 bases, 0 bases remained unmatched. The CDR3 is 15 amino acids. CDR1 SGHDT and CDR2 YYEEEE come from the germline V gene. CDR3: CASSLLAGSTDTQYF. The CDR3 DNA is TGTGCCAGCAGCTTGCTAGCGGGGAGCACAGATACGCAGTATTTT. The entire variable domain, with the rest obtained from reference TRBV5-6 and TRBJ2-3, is as follows: DAGVTQSPTHLIKTRGQQVTLRCSPKSGHDTVSWYQQALGQGPQFIFQYYEEEERQRGNFPDRFSGHQFPNYSSELNVNALLLGDSALYLCASSLLAGSTDTQYFGPGTRLTVL.

This rearrangement joins TRBV9 to TRBJ1-1; 7 bases fit TRBD1. J gave up 1 base and V 4 bases, and 7 bases lay outside the gene matches. The CDR3 has 15 residues. Germline V gives CDR1 SGDLS, CDR2 YYNGEE. The CDR3 nucleotides read TGTGCCAGCAGCATCTACTCAGGGGGGAACACTGAAGCTTTCTTT. It translates to CASSIYSGGNTEAFF.

V and J are TRBV5-1 and TRBJ2-1, with 14 bases fitting TRBD2. With 4 bases clipped from V and 7 bases from J, the junction kept 13 bases outside the gene matches. The germline CDR1 and CDR2 sequences are SGHRS and YFSETQ. The CDR3 has 18 residues. The CDR3 spells CASSPASGLAGDGNEQFF. In nucleotides, the CDR3 is TGCGCCAGCAGCCCGGCCTCGGGACTAGCGGGAGATGGGAATGAGCAGTTCTTC.

The rearrangement joins TRBV18 to TRBJ2-7; the D gene is possibly TRBD2 (6 bases). V lost 3 bases, J lost 4 bases, and 13 bases lay in between. The CDR3 spans 14 residues. CDR1 is KGHSH and CDR2 is LQKENI in the germline V gene. CDR3 bases: TGTGCCAGCTCACCGCTTCGGGAGATGTACGAGCAGTACTTC. Encoded protein: CASSPLREMYEQYF.

This chain connects TRBV4-1 to TRBJ1-5; D remains unclear. This CDR3 contains 12 residues. V was trimmed by 8 bases and J by 5 bases, leaving 10 bases between them. CDR1 and CDR2 (germline): MGHRA, YSYEKL. This chain's CDR3 is CASLPQDQPQHF. Here the CDR3 DNA reads TGCGCCAGCCTGCCCCAGGATCAGCCCCAGCATTTT.

This clone appeared a single time. This rearrangement joins TRBV28 to TRBJ2-1; TRBD1 is a possible D gene (6 bases). Germline V lookup: CDR1 MDHEN, CDR2 SYDVKM. This CDR3 has 16 residues. Trimming pared 1 base from V and 8 bases from J, leaving 18 bases between. CDR3 loop: CASSLSGQGIFDEQFF. CDR3 sequence (DNA): TGTGCCAGCAGTTTATCGGGGCAGGGGATTTTCGATGAGCAGTTCTTC.

The J gene is TRBJ2-1, the V gene TRBV29-1; D may be TRBD2 (6 bases). Trimming shortened V by 3 bases and J by 4 bases, and 10 bases separated the two germline ends. The CDR3 length is 13 residues. CDR1 is SQVTM, CDR2 ANQGSEA, per germline. The DNA for the CDR3 is TGCAGCGTTGAGGGACTTTTTTACAATGAGCAGTTCTTC. It yields the protein CSVEGLFYNEQFF.

Note on this clone: In the same sample, other DNA sequences code for this CDR3. The CDR3 nucleotides are TGTGCCAGCAGTTACTCGGGGACAAGTGAAGCTTTCTTT. Its translation: CASSYSGTSEAFF. V and J are TRBV6-5 and TRBJ1-1; D perhaps matches TRBD1 (6 bases). Germline V gene data show CDR1 as MNHEY and CDR2 as SVGAGI. Trimming removed 0 bases at V and 7 bases at J, with 9 bases between. There are 13 residues in the CDR3.

This clone appeared a single time. The genes are TRBV10-3 and TRBJ1-3; D perhaps matches TRBD1 (6 bases). CDR1 ENHRY and CDR2 SYGVKD come from the germline V gene. V was trimmed by 5 bases and J by 4 bases, leaving 15 bases between them. The CDR3 runs to 15 residues. CDR3 residues: CAISTKGESGNTIYF. The CDR3 nucleotides are TGTGCCATCAGTACCAAGGGGGAATCCGGAAACACCATATATTTT.

The sample holds a few counts of this clone. The rearrangement links TRBV5-5 to TRBJ1-5, with a weak D call TRBD1 (5 bases). The CDR3 runs 14 residues. Between the trimmed V and J ends, which lost 2 bases and 7 bases, there was a span of 13 bases. Germline V gene lookup returns CDR1 SGHKS and CDR2 YYEKEE (reference sequence). Here the CDR3 DNA reads TGTGCCAGCAGCTTTGACGGGGGGAACCAGCCCCAGCATTTT. As protein: CASSFDGGNQPQHF.

The rearrangement joins TRBV9 to TRBJ2-1; the D is unclear. Trimming took off 6 bases at V and 0 bases at J, with 10 bases between the two ends. This CDR3 spans 14 amino acids. CDR1 is SGDLS and CDR2 is YYNGEE in the germline V gene. The CDR3 region has the DNA TGTGCCAGCACCCGCGGCAGCTCCTACAATGAGCAGTTCTTC. Its protein is CASTRGSSYNEQFF.

The gene calls are TRBV15 and TRBJ2-7; 7 bases match TRBD1. In germline, CDR1 is LNHNV, CDR2 YYDKDF (reference sequence). CDR3 size: 18 residues. V trimming: 1 base; J trimming: 0 bases; junction bases outside the gene matches: 12. The CDR3 loop reads CATSRVGPGTASSYEQYF. The CDR3 DNA follows: TGTGCCACCAGCAGAGTGGGACCCGGGACAGCGAGCTCCTACGAGCAGTACTTC.

This chain uses TRBV6-4 with TRBJ1-4, with TRBD1 matching 9 bases. The V gene end was trimmed by 7 bases and the J gene end by 4 bases; junction bases not matched to a gene: 10. The CDR3 loop spans 16 amino acids. The V gene's germline CDR1 is MRHNA and CDR2 SNTAGT. CDR3 bases: TGTGCCAGCACCAAGGGACAGGGACCGGGTAATGAAAAACTGTTTTTT. It specifies CASTKGQGPGNEKLFF.

This clone was observed a few times. The genes are TRBV4-2 and TRBJ2-3; D ambiguous. The CDR3 is made up of 14 amino acids. V was shortened by 1 base and J by 0 bases, with 5 bases between the two germline ends. Germline V CDR1 and CDR2: LGHNA, YNFKEQ. Here the CDR3 reads CASSQVASTDTQYF. The CDR3 DNA is TGTGCCAGCAGCCAAGTGGCCAGCACAGATACGCAGTATTTT.